This T cell receptor (beta chain) came from a study of T cells in narcolepsy. Turning to the study itself: Donors had narcolepsy type 1 or type 2, or were healthy controls.

The CDR3 sequence is 17 residues long. V shed 5 bases, J shed 3 bases, and the junction held 14 bases outside the gene matches. CDR1 and CDR2 (germline): SGHVS, FQNEAQ. A few counts support this clone. The target antigen is unknown. Profiled with immunoSEQ multiplex PCR; TCRdb holds only in-frame clones, not every one. The data show 25,000 to 30,000 clones, with approximately 77% seen just once and 0.9% to 1.2% held by the top ten. Broader study findings: Healthy controls reportedly lacked the autoreactive clonotypes serially found in patients' blood. In some patient and control memory CD4+ samples, autoreactive clones were absent. Autoreactive HCRT-specific and TRIB2-specific clonotypes were marked in same-patient CSF-versus-blood CD4+ comparisons.

The receptor was derived from a human donor in good health. The sample consisted of memory (CD45RA-) CD4+ T cells from blood. This chain links TRBV7-8 with TRBJ2-7; 9 bases fit TRBD1. The CDR3 bases are TGTGCCAGCAGCCCGGCCCTAAGACAGGGGGGGTTCTACGAGCAGTACTTC. Protein product: CASSPALRQGGFYEQYF. Supplemented by reference TRBV7-8 and TRBJ2-7, the full variable domain reads GAGVSQSPRYKVAKRGQDVALRCDPISGHVSLFWYQQALGQGPEFLTYFQNEAQLDKSGLPSDRFFAERPEGSVSTLKIQRTQQEDSAVYLCASSPALRQGGFYEQYFGPGTRLTVT.